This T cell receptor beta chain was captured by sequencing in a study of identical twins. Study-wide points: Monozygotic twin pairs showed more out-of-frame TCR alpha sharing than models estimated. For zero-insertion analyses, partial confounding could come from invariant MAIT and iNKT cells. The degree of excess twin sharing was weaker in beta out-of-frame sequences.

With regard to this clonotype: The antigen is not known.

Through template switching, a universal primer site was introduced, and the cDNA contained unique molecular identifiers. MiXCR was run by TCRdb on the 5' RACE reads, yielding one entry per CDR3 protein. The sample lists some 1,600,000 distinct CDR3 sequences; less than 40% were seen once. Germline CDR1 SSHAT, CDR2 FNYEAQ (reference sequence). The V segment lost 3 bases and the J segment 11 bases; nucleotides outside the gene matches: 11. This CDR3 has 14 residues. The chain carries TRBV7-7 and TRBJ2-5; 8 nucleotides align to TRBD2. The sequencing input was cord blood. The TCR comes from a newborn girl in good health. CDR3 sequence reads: CASSFSGGPTEQYF. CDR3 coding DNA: TGTGCCAGCAGCTTTTCGGGGGGGCCCACTGAGCAGTACTTC.